This passage covers 30 T cell receptor beta chains from one sample sequenced in a study of shared clonotypes between healthy human individuals. Positive CCR7 selection of CD45RO-negative cells yielded the naive CD8 cells, and terminally differentiated effector memory CD45RA+ cells were excluded. Measured with immunoSEQ multiplex PCR; TCRdb has only the in-frame clones, and not every one. The repertoire holds 1.5 million to 2.5 million clones, with approximately 94% as singletons. Sequencing was done on a sample of naive CD8+ T cells sorted from blood. The receptors originated from a young man in good health.

V and J are TRBV4-3 and TRBJ2-2; D uncertain. Trimming removed 4 bases from V and 7 bases from J, with 10 bases in between. The CDR3 consists of 13 residues. CDR1 and CDR2 from the germline V gene are LGHNA and YSLEER. Here the CDR3 DNA reads TGCGCCAGCAGCCCGAGTCCCCACGGGGAGCTGTTTTTT. Translated, it gives CASSPSPHGELFF.

With respect to this clone: The same CDR3 is also encoded by other DNA sequences in this sample. The J gene is TRBJ2-1, the V gene TRBV29-1, with D unresolved. Germline CDR1 SQVTM, CDR2 ANQGSEA. Trimming pared 6 bases from V and 3 bases from J, leaving 3 bases between. This CDR3 spans 10 amino acids. The CDR3 coding sequence is TGCAGCGTGATCTACAATGAGCAGTTCTTC. Its translation: CSVIYNEQFF.

This chain links TRBV6-5 with TRBJ2-7; no clear D gene. Germline assignment: CDR1 MNHEY and CDR2 SVGAGI. V was shortened by 5 bases and J by 3 bases, with 11 bases between the two germline ends. The CDR3 runs 13 residues. The CDR3 here is CASSLNYHYEQYF. The CDR3 region has the DNA TGTGCCAGCAGTCTGAACTACCACTACGAGCAGTACTTC.

This chain joins TRBV10-2 and TRBJ2-3, with a possible D match to TRBD1 (5 bases). Germline V gene sequence: CDR1 WSHSY, CDR2 SAAADI. Trimming removed 7 bases from V and 3 bases from J, with 17 bases in between. The CDR3 runs 15 residues. In nucleotides, the CDR3 is TGCGCCAGCACCCAACTTGGGGCTAAAACAGATACGCAGTATTTT. Encoded protein: CASTQLGAKTDTQYF.

The chain links TRBV29-1 to TRBJ1-1, with D possibly being TRBD1 (6 bases). V dropped 7 bases and J dropped 1 base, with 10 bases sitting between them. CDR1 and CDR2 from the germline V gene are SQVTM and ANQGSEA. The CDR3 runs 12 residues. CDR3 residues: CSEEQGNTEAFF. In DNA form, the CDR3 reads TGCAGCGAGGAACAGGGGAACACTGAAGCTTTCTTT. Based on the CDR3 plus reference TRBV29-1 and TRBJ1-1, the full variable domain is SAVISQKPSRDICQRGTSLTIQCQVDSQVTMMFWYRQQPGQSLTLIATANQGSEATYESGFVIDKFPISRPNLTFSTLTVSNMSPEDSSIYLCSEEQGNTEAFFGQGTRLTVV.

This chain links TRBV9 with TRBJ2-1, with TRBD2 identical over 8 bases. Germline assignment: CDR1 SGDLS and CDR2 YYNGEE. This CDR3 has 16 amino acids. Unmatched junction bases numbered 16, after V lost 6 bases and J lost 8 bases. The CDR3 protein is CASNPKGQRERHEQFF. Here the CDR3 DNA reads TGTGCCAGCAACCCCAAGGGCCAGCGGGAGCGGCATGAGCAGTTCTTC.

The chain combines TRBV5-1 with TRBJ2-3; no definite D call. This CDR3 has 15 amino acids. Germline values: CDR1 SGHRS, CDR2 YFSETQ. The germline V and J ends were trimmed by 3 bases and 0 bases, with 11 bases remaining between them. CDR3 bases: TGCGCCAGCAGCTCCATTTCTTCTAGCACAGATACGCAGTATTTT. It codes for CASSSISSSTDTQYF.

This rearrangement joins TRBV28 to TRBJ2-1, with 10 bases matching TRBD2. CDR3 length: 16 amino acids. V gave up 5 bases and J gave up 5 bases; unmatched junction bases: 9. Per the germline V gene, CDR1 is MDHEN and CDR2 is SYDVKM. The CDR3 DNA follows: TGTGCCAGCAGTCTTCTTAGCGGGGGGCCAGACAATGAGCAGTTCTTC. Translating it yields CASSLLSGGPDNEQFF.

This rearrangement joins TRBV13 to TRBJ1-1; D ambiguous. This CDR3 comprises 11 residues. Trimming removed 2 bases at V and 7 bases at J, with 5 bases between. Looked up from germline, CDR1 is PRHDT and CDR2 is FYEKMQ (reference sequence). CDR3 residues: CASSLYDEAFF. In nucleotides, the CDR3 is TGTGCCAGCAGCTTATACGATGAAGCTTTCTTT. The whole variable domain, filled in from reference TRBV13 and TRBJ1-1, reads AAGVIQSPRHLIKEKRETATLKCYPIPRHDTVYWYQQGPGQDPQFLISFYEKMQSDKGSIPDRFSAQQFSDYHSELNMSSLELGDSALYFCASSLYDEAFFGQGTRLTVV.

Details on this clone: The sample has other DNA sequences that encode this CDR3 too. The chain uses TRBV6-5 and TRBJ2-1, with D possibly matching TRBD2 (6 bases). Germline CDR1 MNHEY, CDR2 SVGAGI. CDR3 length equals 13 residues. V dropped 0 bases and J dropped 10 bases, with 10 bases sitting between them. The CDR3: CASSYSGGSEQFF. The CDR3 region has the DNA TGTGCCAGCAGTTACTCTGGGGGGAGCGAGCAGTTCTTC.

The chain carries TRBV2 and TRBJ2-4, with no clear D. The CDR3 is 13 amino acids. Looked up from germline, CDR1 is SNHLY and CDR2 is FYNNEI. The V gene lost 0 bases and the J gene lost 8 bases, with 8 bases spanning the gap. The CDR3 loop reads CASSEALIYIQYF. CDR3 in DNA: TGTGCCAGCAGTGAAGCACTAATATACATTCAGTACTTC.

The chain has TRBV4-3 and TRBJ2-1; the D gene is possibly TRBD1 (6 bases). CDR1 and CDR2 from the germline V gene are LGHNA and YSLEER. Trimming stripped 4 bases from V and 4 bases from J, with 23 bases between. The CDR3 has 18 amino acids. The CDR3 sequence: CASSPIQGGAGAYNEQFF. The CDR3 DNA is TGCGCCAGCAGCCCCATTCAGGGTGGCGCAGGGGCTTACAATGAGCAGTTCTTC.

Regarding this clone: In the same sample, other DNA sequences code for this CDR3. The V call is TRBV11-2, the J call TRBJ2-3; 7 bases align to TRBD2. J was trimmed by 1 base and V by 3 bases; bases with no gene match: 4. There are 15 residues in the CDR3. Per germline, CDR1 SGHAT and CDR2 FQNNGV. DNA for the CDR3: TGTGCCAGCAGCTTTCTTGCGGGGGGCACAGATACGCAGTATTTT. Translated: CASSFLAGGTDTQYF.

To note about this clone: The identical CDR3 is also encoded by other nucleotide sequences in the sample. The rearrangement uses TRBV19 and TRBJ2-7; D may match TRBD1 or TRBD2 (5 bases each). V was cut by 6 bases and J by 3 bases, with 9 bases left in between. The CDR3 sequence is 12 residues long. Germline CDR1 is LNHDA and CDR2 is SQIVND (reference sequence). CDR3 loop: CASSHGGYEQYF. Written as DNA, the CDR3 is TGTGCCAGTAGCCATGGGGGCTACGAGCAGTACTTC.

The rearrangement uses TRBV5-5 and TRBJ2-1; no reliable D call. Looked up from germline, CDR1 is SGHKS and CDR2 is YYEKEE (reference sequence). The length of the CDR3 is 14 residues. V gave up 0 bases and J gave up 8 bases, with 12 bases separating them. CDR3 amino acids: CASSLALQDHEQFF. The DNA for the CDR3 is TGTGCCAGCAGCTTGGCTCTCCAGGATCATGAGCAGTTCTTC.

This clone was counted a single time. The sample has other DNA sequences that encode this CDR3 too. This chain uses TRBV7-9 with TRBJ2-5; perhaps D is TRBD1 or TRBD2 (6 bases each). The CDR3 is made up of 14 amino acids. Germline assignment: CDR1 SEHNR and CDR2 FQNEAQ (reference sequence). V gave up 0 bases and J gave up 5 bases, with 10 bases separating them. The CDR3 is CASSLARGEETQYF. CDR3 in DNA: TGTGCCAGCAGCTTAGCAAGGGGGGAGGAGACCCAGTACTTC. Supplemented by reference TRBV7-9 and TRBJ2-5, the full variable domain reads DTGVSQNPRHKITKRGQNVTFRCDPISEHNRLYWYRQTLGQGPEFLTYFQNEAQLEKSRLLSDRFSAERPKGSFSTLEIQRTEQGDSAMYLCASSLARGEETQYFGPGTRLLVL.

This clone occurred once. CDR3 region: CASSNGRTSGTNEQFF. CDR3 DNA: TGTGCCAGCAGCAATGGTAGGACTAGCGGAACTAATGAGCAGTTCTTC. V usage is TRBV9 and J usage is TRBJ2-1, with 10 bases matching TRBD2. V trimming: 4 bases; J trimming: 7 bases; junction bases outside the gene matches: 11. CDR3 length: 16 residues. CDR1 SGDLS and CDR2 YYNGEE come from the germline V gene.

The chain joins TRBV27 to TRBJ1-6; tentative D call: TRBD1 (5 bases). Germline CDR1 and CDR2: MNHEY and SMNVEV (reference sequence). With 2 bases removed from V and 7 bases from J, the gap between germline ends came to 9 bases. The CDR3 is 14 amino acids. CDR3 coding DNA: TGTGCCAGCAGTTTAGGATGGGGGAATTCACCCCTCCACTTT. This sequence encodes CASSLGWGNSPLHF.

V gene TRBV4-3 combines with J gene TRBJ1-4; D remains unclear. V gave up 0 bases and J gave up 4 bases, with 9 bases separating them. Germline lookup yields CDR1 LGHNA and CDR2 YSLEER. The CDR3 has 15 amino acids. CDR3 amino acids: CASSQERVSNEKLFF. For the CDR3, the DNA is TGCGCCAGCAGCCAAGAGAGGGTTAGTAATGAAAAACTGTTTTTT.

This rearrangement joins TRBV4-3 to TRBJ2-1, with TRBD2 matching over 8 bases. The J segment lost 2 bases and the V segment lost 1 base, leaving 4 bases of the junction unmatched. The CDR3 extends over 16 amino acids. From germline, CDR1 is LGHNA and CDR2 YSLEER. Here the CDR3 reads CASSQVNGGAYNEQFF. The CDR3 DNA sequence: TGCGCCAGCAGCCAAGTAAACGGGGGGGCCTACAATGAGCAGTTCTTC.

The V and J genes are TRBV13 and TRBJ1-6; TRBD1 might be the D (5 bases). Germline loops: CDR1 PRHDT, CDR2 FYEKMQ (reference sequence). V lost 1 base and J lost 10, with 17 bases in between. The CDR3 spans 16 residues. The CDR3 sequence: CASSLERVGAGSPLHF. In DNA, the CDR3 is TGTGCCAGCAGCTTAGAACGTGTAGGGGCAGGGTCACCCCTCCACTTT.

The chain combines TRBV29-1 with TRBJ2-2, with 11 bases matching TRBD1. J lost 6 bases, V lost 4 bases, and 4 bases had no gene match. Germline V gene sequence: CDR1 SQVTM, CDR2 ANQGSEA. The CDR3 spans 14 residues. The CDR3 coding sequence is TGCAGCGTTGGGGGACAGGGGGACCCCGGGGAGCTGTTTTTT. This sequence encodes CSVGGQGDPGELFF.

This chain's CDR3 is CASSLAKTGGGETQYF. CDR3 sequence (DNA): TGTGCCAGCAGCTTAGCCAAGACAGGGGGAGGGGAGACCCAGTACTTC. The chain carries TRBV13 and TRBJ2-5; 9 bases line up with TRBD1. The CDR3 is 16 residues long. Germline V CDR1 and CDR2: PRHDT, FYEKMQ (reference sequence). The junction had 8 bases not matched to a gene; V was cut back by 1 base and J by 5 bases. The full variable domain, completed using reference TRBV13 and TRBJ2-5, is AAGVIQSPRHLIKEKRETATLKCYPIPRHDTVYWYQQGPGQDPQFLISFYEKMQSDKGSIPDRFSAQQFSDYHSELNMSSLELGDSALYFCASSLAKTGGGETQYFGPGTRLLVL.

The chain couples TRBV27 to TRBJ2-5, with 9 positions matching TRBD2. The V gene end was trimmed by 5 bases and the J gene end by 9 bases; junction bases not matched to a gene: 13. The CDR3 consists of 15 residues. The germline gives CDR1 MNHEY, CDR2 SMNVEV (reference sequence). In DNA form, the CDR3 reads TGTGCCAGCAGTCCCCTCCGGACTAGCGTGGAGGCCCAGTACTTC. It is translated as CASSPLRTSVEAQYF.

The chain is built from TRBV5-4 and TRBJ2-2; possible D gene TRBD2, 5 bases. CDR1 and CDR2 from the germline V gene are SGHNT and YYREEE (reference sequence). CDR3 length equals 14 residues. The germline V and J ends were trimmed by 4 bases and 6 bases, with 13 bases remaining between them. CDR3 in DNA: TGTGCCAGCAGCGACGGACTTGGGTCCGGGGAGCTGTTTTTT. Its protein is CASSDGLGSGELFF.

The chain recombines TRBV7-9 with TRBJ2-7, with D unclear. Germline CDR1 and CDR2: SEHNR and FQNEAQ (reference sequence). Trimming took off 5 bases at V and 0 bases at J, with 17 bases between the two ends. CDR3 size: 16 residues. The DNA for the CDR3 is TGTGCCAGCAGCCCAACAGAGAGCCCGAGCTCCTACGAGCAGTACTTC. Translating gives CASSPTESPSSYEQYF.

CDR3 region: CASIGPELGFGYTF. CDR3 nucleotides: TGTGCCAGTATCGGTCCGGAGCTGGGCTTTGGCTACACCTTC. The rearrangement joins TRBV19 to TRBJ1-2; D not certain. V lost 7 bases and J 7 bases, leaving 19 bases between the germline ends. The V gene's germline CDR1 is LNHDA and CDR2 SQIVND (reference sequence). CDR3 length equals 14 residues.

A word on this clone: Sequence at one end of the junction differs from germline and may be a read error. The genes are TRBV28 and TRBJ1-1; D is ambiguous. This CDR3 region has 11 residues. In germline, CDR1 is MDHEN, CDR2 SYDVKM. In DNA, the CDR3 is TGTGCCGGCAGTGGAAACACTGAAGCTTTCTTT. It translates to CAGSGNTEAFF.

Points on this clone: This may be a read error: a much more frequent sequence differs by one nucleotide. Within the sample, other DNA sequences also encode this same CDR3. For the CDR3, the DNA is TGTGCCAGCAGCTTGGAGAGCTCCTACGAGCAGTACTTC. It encodes CASSLESSYEQYF. The V call is TRBV5-6, the J call TRBJ2-7; D gene unclear. Trimming shortened V by 0 bases and J by 0 bases, and 4 bases separated the two germline ends. CDR1 SGHDT and CDR2 YYEEEE come from the germline V gene. The CDR3 totals 13 residues.

About this clone: Other DNA variants within this sample encode the same CDR3. This rearrangement joins TRBV27 to TRBJ2-7, with D unclear. The CDR3 sequence is 14 residues long. Germline-derived CDR1 and CDR2 are MNHEY and SMNVEV (reference sequence). Trimming stripped 4 bases from V and 1 base from J, with 11 bases between. CDR3 coding DNA: TGTGCCAGCAGTTCTACCGGAAGTTCCTACGAGCAGTACTTC. Translation: CASSSTGSSYEQYF.